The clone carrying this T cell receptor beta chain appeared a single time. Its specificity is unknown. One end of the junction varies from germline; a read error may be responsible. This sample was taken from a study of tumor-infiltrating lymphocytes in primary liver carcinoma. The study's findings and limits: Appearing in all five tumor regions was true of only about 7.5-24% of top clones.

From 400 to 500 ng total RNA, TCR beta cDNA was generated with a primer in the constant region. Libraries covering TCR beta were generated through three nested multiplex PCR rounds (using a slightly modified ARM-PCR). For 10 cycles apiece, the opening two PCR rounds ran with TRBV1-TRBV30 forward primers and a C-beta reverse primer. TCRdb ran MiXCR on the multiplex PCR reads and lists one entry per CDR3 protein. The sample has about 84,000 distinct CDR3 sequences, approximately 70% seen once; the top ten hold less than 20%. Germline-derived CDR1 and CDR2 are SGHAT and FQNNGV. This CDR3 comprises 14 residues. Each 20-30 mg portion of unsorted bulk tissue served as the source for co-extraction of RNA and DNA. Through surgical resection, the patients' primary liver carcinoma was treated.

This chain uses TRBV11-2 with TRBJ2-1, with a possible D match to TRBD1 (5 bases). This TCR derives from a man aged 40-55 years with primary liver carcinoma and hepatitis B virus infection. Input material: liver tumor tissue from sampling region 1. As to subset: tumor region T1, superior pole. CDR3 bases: TGTGCCAGCAACTTAGTACAGGAGAACAATGAACAGTTCTTC. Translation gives CASNLVQENNEQFF.